This T cell receptor beta chain was recorded in a study of blood T cells in healthy people across ages. A sample-barcoded 5' primer and a J-beta primer mix were used in a second PCR of about 7 to 12 cycles. A single record per CDR3 protein comes from TCRdb applying MiXCR to the 5' RACE reads. This table has 1.5 million to 2 million distinct CDR3 sequences, around 50% appearing once. This clonotype appeared a single time. CDR1 SGHTA and CDR2 FQGNSA come from the germline V gene. V lost 5 bases and J lost 1; bases outside the gene matches: 7. The CDR3 runs 16 residues. The V gene is TRBV7-2, the J gene TRBJ2-3, with 9 bases aligning to TRBD2. Sequenced sample: blood. This clonotype was obtained from a woman between 35 and 50 years old in good health. The CDR3 DNA reads TGTGCCAGCAGCCCAGGACTAGCGTACGGCACAGATACGCAGTATTTT. Translation: CASSPGLAYGTDTQYF.